Shown below are 18 T cell receptor beta chains from a single sample sequenced in a study of regulatory T cells in long-lasting Graves disease. Sequencing libraries for TCR beta were prepared with iRepertoire HTBI primers and Arm-PCR of CDR3 regions. TCRdb used MiXCR to reprocess the multiplex PCR reads, holding one entry per CDR3 protein. This sample has about 430,000 distinct CDR3 sequences; about 15% occur once, and the top ten carry about 8.2%. Documented time point: newly diagnosed GD, antithyroid drugs for less than 3 months. Scientists built the TCR library using RNA that was extracted from PBMCs. These same data were also listed under a study on T cells in Graves' hyperthyroidism and ophthalmopathy.

Material: peripheral blood mononuclear cells (PBMCs), obtained at new diagnosis, from a patient treated with antithyroid drugs. These receptors were taken from a woman between 40 and 55 years old with Graves disease.

Ten or more counts support this clonotype. This chain links TRBV2 with TRBJ1-6; D is undetermined. V lost 8 bases to trimming and J lost 7 bases, with 12 bases between them. The CDR3 has 13 residues. In germline, CDR1 is SNHLY, CDR2 FYNNEI. The CDR3 region has the DNA TGTGCCAGCCGAGTGGAGGGAAATTCACCCCTCCACTTT. Amino acid sequence: CASRVEGNSPLHF.

The chain employs TRBV5-1 and TRBJ2-2; TRBD2 matches at 8 bases. The ends lost 6 bases at V and 0 bases at J; junction bases unmatched: 1. CDR3 length: 14 amino acids. Germline CDR1 and CDR2: SGHRS and YFSETQ. CDR3 sequence: CASNSGTNTGELFF. DNA of the CDR3: TGCGCCAGCAATAGCGGGACGAACACCGGGGAGCTGTTTTTT.

V is TRBV28 and J is TRBJ1-4, with D possibly TRBD1 on 6 matching bases. Germline CDR1 and CDR2: MDHEN and SYDVKM. V gave up 4 bases and J gave up 4 bases, with 22 bases separating them. There are 18 residues in the CDR3. CDR3 nucleotides: TGTGCCAGCAGTTACCCCCCTACAACCGGGACACTTAATGAAAAACTGTTTTTT. This translates into CASSYPPTTGTLNEKLFF.

This clonotype was seen ten or more times. This chain connects TRBV18 to TRBJ2-5, with D hard to call. The germline gives CDR1 KGHSH, CDR2 LQKENI. V was shortened by 8 bases and J by 2 bases, with 12 bases between the two germline ends. The CDR3 totals 13 residues. The CDR3 protein is CASSPDLQETQYF. CDR3 nucleotides: TGTGCCAGCAGCCCCGACTTGCAAGAGACCCAGTACTTC.

There are a few counts of this clonotype. CDR3 DNA sequence: TGTGCCAGCCGCCACCCGGGACTAGCGGGCGGTTATCAAGAGACCCAGTACTTC. It translates to CASRHPGLAGGYQETQYF. The V and J genes are TRBV6-2 or TRBV6-3 and TRBJ2-5, with TRBD2 matching over 12 bases. Germline V gene sequence: CDR1 MNHEY, CDR2 SVGEGT. The CDR3 sequence is 18 residues long. V trimming: 8 bases; J trimming: 2 bases; junction bases outside the gene matches: 15.

This clonotype came up once. Given a much more abundant clone one base away, this may be a read error. The V and J genes are TRBV7-2 and TRBJ2-3; TRBD2 matches 9 bases. The length of the CDR3 is 18 residues. The germline V gene encodes CDR1 SGHTA and CDR2 FQGNSA. The DNA for the CDR3 is TGTGCCAGCAGGAAGGCAATGGCGGGGCGGGAGGGCCCGGATACGCAGTGTTTT. This translates into CASRKAMAGREGPDTQCF.

This clonotype was recorded many times. The chain couples TRBV20-1 to TRBJ2-1; D unclear. Germline CDR1 and CDR2: DFQATT and SNEGSKA (reference sequence). The CDR3 sequence is 12 residues long. The V and J ends lost 0 bases and 5 bases respectively, with 5 bases between them. This CDR3 is CSARDQDNEQFF. The DNA of the CDR3 is TGCAGTGCTAGAGATCAGGACAATGAGCAGTTCTTC.

This clonotype was observed a handful of times. CDR3 nucleotide sequence: TGTGCCAGTAGTATAGGGTCCGTTTTTTATAGCAATCAGCCCCAGCATTTT. This translates into CASSIGSVFYSNQPQHF. V and J are TRBV19 and TRBJ1-5; D is undetermined. CDR3 length equals 17 residues. Per germline, CDR1 LNHDA and CDR2 SQIVND (reference sequence). Trimming stripped 1 base from V and 0 bases from J, with 13 bases between.

This clonotype was seen more than once but under ten times. The chain has TRBV5-5 and TRBJ2-6; D is undetermined. The CDR3 has 18 amino acids. Germline assignment: CDR1 SGHKS and CDR2 YYEKEE (reference sequence). Trimming left V 1 base short and J 0 bases short, with 14 bases between. The CDR3 DNA sequence: TGTGCCAGCAGCTTGATGGGTCAGGAAAGCTCTGGGGCCAACGTCCTGACTTTC. Its protein product is CASSLMGQESSGANVLTF.

The J gene is TRBJ1-5, the V gene TRBV27; D may be TRBD1 (6 bases). The CDR3 totals 13 residues. CDR1 and CDR2 (germline): MNHEY, SMNVEV (reference sequence). The germline V and J ends were trimmed by 10 bases and 4 bases, with 14 bases remaining between them. CDR3 residues: CAKNRERNQPQHF. The CDR3 DNA reads as TGTGCCAAAAACAGGGAGCGGAATCAGCCCCAGCATTTT.

Many counts were recorded for this clonotype. V is TRBV14 and J is TRBJ2-3; D gene ambiguous. Germline V gene lookup returns CDR1 SGHDN and CDR2 FVKESK. This CDR3 contains 13 residues. V lost 0 bases to trimming and J lost 8 bases, with 9 bases between them. The CDR3 loop reads CASSQDMAATQYF. The CDR3 DNA reads as TGTGCCAGCAGCCAAGATATGGCGGCTACGCAGTATTTT.

The chain uses TRBV28 and TRBJ1-5; 7 bases are a match to TRBD1. This CDR3 is built from 16 residues. CDR1 is MDHEN, CDR2 SYDVKM, per germline. V gave up 5 bases and J gave up 2 bases; unmatched junction bases: 9. CDR3 residues: CASSEKQGYGNQPQHF. The CDR3 nucleotides are TGTGCCAGCAGTGAGAAACAGGGGTATGGCAATCAGCCCCAGCATTTT.

The sample holds many counts of this clonotype. This chain joins TRBV5-1 and TRBJ2-7; D gene uncertain. CDR3 length: 12 amino acids. The germline V and J ends were trimmed by 2 bases and 6 bases, with 9 bases remaining between them. Germline V gene lookup returns CDR1 SGHRS and CDR2 YFSETQ. DNA for the CDR3: TGCGCCAGCAGCTTCAGCCAGTCCGAGCAGTACTTC. It translates to CASSFSQSEQYF. Variable domain in full (rest from reference TRBV5-1 and TRBJ2-7): KAGVTQTPRYLIKTRGQQVTLSCSPISGHRSVSWYQQTPGQGLQFLFEYFSETQRNKGNFPGRFSGRQFSNSRSEMNVSTLELGDSALYLCASSFSQSEQYFGPGTRLTVT.

The chain is built from TRBV10-2 and TRBJ2-3; maybe TRBD1 (6 bases). The V end was cut by 4 bases, the J end by 1 base, with 15 bases between. The CDR3 consists of 16 residues. The V gene's germline CDR1 is WSHSY and CDR2 SAAADI. The DNA for the CDR3 is TGCGCCAGCAGTGGGATAGACAGGAGACGCACAGATACGCAGTATTTT. Translated, it gives CASSGIDRRRTDTQYF.

This clonotype was seen at least ten times. V and J are TRBV6-1 and TRBJ2-5; 9 positions agree with TRBD1. Germline values: CDR1 MNHNS, CDR2 SASEGT. This CDR3 comprises 15 residues. The junction had 8 bases not matched to a gene; V was cut back by 4 bases and J by 5 bases. CDR3 sequence reads: CASSVTGGVLETQYF. CDR3 DNA sequence: TGTGCCAGCAGTGTTACAGGGGGCGTTTTGGAGACCCAGTACTTC.

This clonotype appeared many times. The chain couples TRBV6-4 to TRBJ2-2; TRBD1 is a possible D gene (6 bases). Trimming removed 5 bases from V and 1 base from J, with 11 bases in between. The CDR3 runs 15 residues. Per germline, CDR1 MRHNA and CDR2 SNTAGT. Written as DNA, the CDR3 is TGTGCCAGCAGTCTTGAACAGGGGAACACCGGGGAGCTGTTTTTT. It is translated as CASSLEQGNTGELFF.

At least ten counts were recorded for this clonotype. CDR3 residues: CASSLEVVGANVLTF. CDR3 bases: TGTGCCAGCAGTCTGGAGGTTGTGGGGGCCAACGTCCTGACTTTC. This sequence joins TRBV28 and TRBJ2-6, with a possible D match to TRBD2 (5 bases). The CDR3 length is 15 residues. Germline assignment: CDR1 MDHEN and CDR2 SYDVKM. V was clipped by 5 bases and J by 4 bases, with 12 bases between them.

This clonotype was recorded a few times. The DNA of the CDR3 is TGTGCCAGCATATCCCTCAGCGGGAGGGCAAGCGACGAGCAGTACTTC. Protein: CASISLSGRASDEQYF. This sequence joins TRBV6-1 and TRBJ2-7; the match to TRBD2 covers 10 bases. The J segment lost 5 bases and the V segment lost 7 bases, leaving 14 bases of the junction unmatched. Germline V gene data show CDR1 as MNHNS and CDR2 as SASEGT. CDR3 length: 16 residues.